These 7 T cell receptor beta chains were sequenced from one sample in a study of patients and donors after allogeneic stem cell transplantation. TCRdb reanalysed the RT-PCR reads using MiXCR and keeps one entry per CDR3 protein. Of about 410,000 distinct CDR3 sequences listed, 16% are singletons. Sequenced: blood, either unsorted or a sorted T cell fraction (not recorded which). These receptors all come from a human donor who was either an allogeneic HSCT recipient or a stem cell or donor lymphocyte infusion donor (not recorded which). It is not recorded whose cells these are; they may come from a transplant donor.

This clonotype was seen only a few times. The DNA for the CDR3 is TGCGCCAGCAGAATTTCGACAGGGCAGCCCCAGCATTTT. This sequence encodes CASRISTGQPQHF. The V gene is TRBV5-1, the J gene TRBJ1-5; TRBD1 aligns across 7 bases. With 5 bases clipped from V and 7 bases from J, the junction kept 6 bases outside the gene matches. There are 13 residues in the CDR3. Germline CDR1 is SGHRS and CDR2 is YFSETQ.

This clonotype was observed a handful of times. The chain employs TRBV7-7 and TRBJ2-7, with D unclear. The V end lost 6 bases, the J end lost 3 bases, and 12 bases lay between the germline ends. This CDR3 spans 13 amino acids. CDR1 and CDR2 from the germline V gene are SSHAT and FNYEAQ (reference sequence). The CDR3 sequence: CASSLEPYYEQYF. CDR3 in DNA: TGTGCCAGCAGTTTGGAACCCTACTACGAGCAGTACTTC.

The chain has TRBV10-3 and TRBJ2-7; 10 nucleotides line up with TRBD1. This CDR3 comprises 14 residues. Per the germline V gene, CDR1 is ENHRY and CDR2 is SYGVKD. V gave up 6 bases and J gave up 0 bases; unmatched junction bases: 2. DNA for the CDR3: TGTGCCATCAGGGACAGGGGGGACTCCTACGAGCAGTACTTC. This codes for CAIRDRGDSYEQYF.

This clonotype was seen a few times. The chain has TRBV6-1 and TRBJ2-7; TRBD1 is a possible D gene (6 bases). This CDR3 comprises 14 residues. Trimming cost V 6 bases and J 0 bases, with 12 bases left between them. From germline, CDR1 is MNHNS and CDR2 SASEGT. In DNA, the CDR3 is TGTGCCAGCAGACGGAAAGGGGGCTCCTACGAGCAGTACTTC. Amino acid sequence: CASRRKGGSYEQYF.

This clonotype was counted between two and nine times. J is TRBJ2-6 and V is TRBV24-1, with D perhaps assigned TRBD1 or TRBD2 (6 bases each). V was cut by 5 bases and J by 0 bases, with 16 bases left in between. Germline-derived CDR1 and CDR2 are KGHDR and SFDVKD. The CDR3 is 18 amino acids. The CDR3 DNA reads TGTGCCACCAGTGCGCAGGGGACTCTAGGCTCTGGGGCCAACGTCCTGACTTTC. Translated: CATSAQGTLGSGANVLTF.

This chain connects TRBV19 to TRBJ2-1; 11 positions match TRBD2. The V and J ends lost 3 bases and 9 bases, in that order; junction bases with no gene match: 13. This CDR3 has 17 residues. In germline, CDR1 is LNHDA, CDR2 SQIVND (reference sequence). Here the CDR3 DNA reads TGTGCCAGTAGTATCCTGGCTGGTAGCGGGGGGGCAGGTGAGCAGTTCTTC. Translating it yields CASSILAGSGGAGEQFF.

The table lists this clonotype with many counts. The rearrangement uses TRBV5-1 and TRBJ2-3; 11 nucleotides line up with TRBD2. Germline V gene lookup returns CDR1 SGHRS and CDR2 YFSETQ. The ends lost 2 bases at V and 0 bases at J; junction bases unmatched: 2. This CDR3 has 16 residues. In nucleotides, the CDR3 is TGCGCCAGCAGCTTCGGGACTAGCGGAAGCACAGATACGCAGTATTTT. Translating it yields CASSFGTSGSTDTQYF.